This T cell receptor beta chain was sequenced during a study of cytomegalovirus exposure and HLA in healthy donors. Findings and limits, study-wide: A later analysis found first-cohort TCR clusters tended to co-occur in the 95 to 150 validation repertoires. Cytomegalovirus-associated status was assigned to 164 TCR beta chains.

This clone was seen a single time. The target antigen is unknown. This CDR3 spans 15 amino acids. V lost 0 bases and J lost 3; bases outside the gene matches: 2. CDR1 is SGHRS and CDR2 is YFSETQ in the germline V gene. Profiling relied on immunoSEQ multiplex PCR, and the TCRdb table lists in-frame clones only, not all of them. The table includes around 140,000 clones, approximately 86% detected once. The sequenced sample was PBMCs. The V gene is TRBV5-1, the J gene TRBJ2-7, with 11 bases identical to TRBD2. This TCR derives from a man between 18 and 35 years old in good health and CMV-seropositive. The CDR3 protein is CASSLGGTSGYEQYF. The CDR3, as DNA: TGCGCCAGCAGCTTGGGGGGGACTAGCGGCTACGAGCAGTACTTC.